This section outlines one T cell receptor (beta chain) sequence together with its context. Some clones are missing from TCRdb's copy, which holds only in-frame ones; the method was immunoSEQ multiplex PCR. The top ten hold approximately 0.39% of the sample, which has 50,000 to 75,000 clones, around 87% seen once. The record originates from a study of OX40 agonist ivuxolimab in advanced cancers. CDR3 length equals 16 residues. Germline CDR1 reads LNHNV; CDR2 reads YYDKDF (reference sequence). The chain uses TRBV15 and TRBJ2-5; TRBD2 matches at 13 bases. TRBJ2-7 matches the DNA end more closely, so the J call is doubtful. Sequences were derived from CD4+ or CD8+ T cells sorted from blood, sampled in a trial of the OX40 agonist ivuxolimab. The TCR originated in an adult with an advanced solid tumor such as melanoma, head and neck, liver or kidney cancer. CDR3 loop: CATREGTSGISYEQYF. In nucleotides, the CDR3 is TGTGCCACCAGAGAAGGGACTAGCGGGATTTCCTACGAGCAGTACTTC.